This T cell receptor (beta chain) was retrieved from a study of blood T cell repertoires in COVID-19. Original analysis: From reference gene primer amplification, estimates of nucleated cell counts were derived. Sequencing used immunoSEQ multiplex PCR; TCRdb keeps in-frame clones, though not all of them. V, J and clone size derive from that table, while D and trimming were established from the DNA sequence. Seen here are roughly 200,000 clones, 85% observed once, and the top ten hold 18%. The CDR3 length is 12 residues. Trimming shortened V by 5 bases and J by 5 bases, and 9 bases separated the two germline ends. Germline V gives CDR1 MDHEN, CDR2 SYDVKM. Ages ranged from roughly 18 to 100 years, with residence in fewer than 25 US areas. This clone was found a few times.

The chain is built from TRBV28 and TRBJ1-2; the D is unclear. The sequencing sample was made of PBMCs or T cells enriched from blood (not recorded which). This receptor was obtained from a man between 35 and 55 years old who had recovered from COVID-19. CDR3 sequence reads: CASSDRGYGYTF. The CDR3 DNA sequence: TGTGCCAGCAGTGACCGAGGATATGGCTACACCTTC.